Listed below are T cell receptor beta chains from one sample, sequenced in a study of blood T cell repertoires in COVID-19. The assay was immunoSEQ multiplex PCR, and TCRdb's table has in-frame clones only and misses some. The table lists about 67,000 clones, roughly 73% of them singletons, with 5% to 7.5% in the top ten. Sequencing was performed on peripheral blood. The receptors stem from a woman aged 55-70 years with acute or convalescent COVID-19. Each CDR3 is given with its conserved first and last residue. D genes are given only for firm matches. Clone size, where shown, is once, few, many, or a class for clones that have expanded.

abundance,d_gene,j_gene,v_gene,CDR3aa,CDR3nt
.,.,TRBJ1-4,TRBV7-9,CASSLTPGGVSDEKLFF,TGTGCCAGCAGCTTAACCCCGGGGGGCGTGTCGGATGAAAAACTGTTTTTT
.,.,TRBJ2-2,TRBV9,CASSPHVTGELFF,TGTGCCAGCAGCCCCCATGTCACCGGGGAGCTGTTTTTT
.,.,TRBJ1-2,TRBV20-1,CSATDRYGYTF,TGCAGTGCGACGGACAGATATGGCTACACCTTC
.,.,TRBJ1-1,TRBV19,CASSMGDMNTEAFF,TGTGCCAGTAGTATGGGTGACATGAACACTGAAGCTTTCTTT
.,.,TRBJ2-5,TRBV10-3,CAISSTVQGAQETQYF,TGTGCCATCAGTAGTACTGTGCAGGGTGCCCAAGAGACCCAGTACTTC
.,.,TRBJ2-1,TRBV5-4,CASSYLGGAPYNEQFF,TGTGCCAGCAGCTACCTGGGCGGGGCCCCCTACAATGAGCAGTTCTTC
.,.,TRBJ1-5,TRBV6-2/TRBV6-3,CASSVGQTQPQHF,TGTGCCAGCAGTGTGGGGCAAACCCAGCCCCAGCATTTT
few,.,TRBJ1-5,TRBV9,CASSVDDSEHQPQHF,TGTGCCAGCAGCGTAGACGACAGTGAGCATCAGCCCCAGCATTTT
.,TRBD2,TRBJ2-2,TRBV27,CASFGGLAGNTGELFF,TGTGCCAGCTTCGGCGGACTAGCGGGGAACACCGGGGAGCTGTTTTTT
.,.,TRBJ2-5,TRBV5-1,CASSLAGRQETQYF,TGCGCCAGCAGCTTGGCAGGGAGGCAAGAGACCCAGTACTTC
.,.,TRBJ1-2,TRBV7-9,CASSRTVPPYGYTF,TGTGCCAGCAGTAGGACAGTTCCACCCTACGGCTACACCTTC
few,.,TRBJ1-1,TRBV7-3,CASSASGAGYTEAFF,TGTGCCAGCAGCGCCAGTGGGGCGGGGTACACTGAAGCTTTCTTT
few,.,TRBJ2-3,TRBV24-1,CATQDSSSTDTQYF,TGTGCCACCCAGGACTCTTCTAGCACAGATACGCAGTATTTT
few,.,TRBJ1-6,TRBV11-2,CASSLSGFRNSPLHF,TGTGCCAGCAGCCTCTCCGGGTTTCGTAATTCGCCCCTCCACTTT
few,TRBD2,TRBJ2-1,TRBV4-2,CASSQVLAGAPSSYNEQFF,TGTGCCAGCAGCCAAGTGCTAGCGGGGGCCCCAAGCTCCTACAATGAGCAGTTCTTC
.,.,TRBJ2-3,TRBV7-2,CASSLARRGDTQYF,TGTGCCAGCAGCTTAGCACGTCGGGGAGATACGCAGTATTTT
few,.,TRBJ2-2,TRBV6-6,CASAGTPYGGELFF,TGTGCCAGCGCCGGGACTCCTTACGGCGGGGAGCTGTTTTTT
.,.,TRBJ2-5,TRBV11-2,CASSPAAREETQYF,TGTGCCAGCAGCCCGGCCGCACGGGAAGAGACCCAGTACTTC
many,TRBD1,TRBJ1-4,TRBV7-9,CASSLVGQGDYEKLFF,TGTGCCAGCAGCCTTGTGGGGCAGGGGGATTATGAAAAACTGTTTTTT
.,TRBD1,TRBJ2-5,TRBV28,CASSPGQGQETQYF,TGTGCCAGCAGCCCGGGACAGGGGCAGGAGACCCAGTACTTC